This T cell receptor beta chain was sequenced in a study of blood T cell repertoires in COVID-19. Turning to the study itself: Sites across the United States, Italy and Spain contributed samples from acute and convalescent COVID-19. PBMCs, B-cell-depleted T cells, or T cells provided the cDNA or gDNA that made up the material.

In the original workflow: By means of reference gene primer amplification, nucleated cell counts were estimated. This table comes from immunoSEQ multiplex PCR, and its TCRdb copy is limited to in-frame clones, with some not included. V and J calls and clone size are copied from that table; D and trimming were computed from the DNA. The sample lists approximately 230,000 clones, around 89% occurring once. Enrolled during active infection, Seattle patients were then followed longitudinally. Germline loops: CDR1 SGHDT, CDR2 YYEEEE. The CDR3 extends over 14 amino acids. The V end lost 0 bases, the J end lost 5 bases, and 11 bases lay between the germline ends.

The sequenced sample was peripheral blood. The chain links TRBV5-6 to TRBJ2-5; D perhaps matches TRBD1 (6 bases). This clonotype originated in a young woman with COVID-19, enrolled during active disease. CDR3 nucleotide sequence: TGTGCCAGCAGCTTGGTGGGGGCGAGGGAGACCCAGTACTTC. Encoded protein: CASSLVGARETQYF.